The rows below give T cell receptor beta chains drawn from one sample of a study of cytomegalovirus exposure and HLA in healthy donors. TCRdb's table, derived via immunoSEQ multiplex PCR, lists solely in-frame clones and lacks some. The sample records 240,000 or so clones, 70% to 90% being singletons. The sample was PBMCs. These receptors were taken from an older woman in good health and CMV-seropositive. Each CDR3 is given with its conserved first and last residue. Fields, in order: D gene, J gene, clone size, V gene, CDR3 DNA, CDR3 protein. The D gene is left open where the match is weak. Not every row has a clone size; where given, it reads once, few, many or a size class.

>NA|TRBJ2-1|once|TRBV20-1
TGCAGTGCTAGAGAGGCTGCTGAGCAGTTCTTC
CSAREAAEQFF
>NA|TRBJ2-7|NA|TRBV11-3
TGTGCCAGCAGCGCCGGGGGGCAGGGGCGCTACGAGCAGTACTTC
CASSAGGQGRYEQYF
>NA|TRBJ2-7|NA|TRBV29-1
TGCAGCGTTGTAACAGACGGACACTACGAGCAGTACTTC
CSVVTDGHYEQYF
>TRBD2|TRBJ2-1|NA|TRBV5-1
TGCGCCAGCAGCTTGGGAGTTATAGCGGGAGGCCGAGATGAGCAGTTCTTC
CASSLGVIAGGRDEQFF
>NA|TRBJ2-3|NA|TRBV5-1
TGCGCCAGCAGCTCCGGGGGCGGGAGAGATACGCAGTATTTT
CASSSGGGRDTQYF
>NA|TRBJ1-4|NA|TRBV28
TGTGCCAGCAGTTTTCGCACGGGGATGGGTGAAAAACTGTTTTTT
CASSFRTGMGEKLFF
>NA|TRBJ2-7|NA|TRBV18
TGTGCCAGCTCACCGGCGGGGCACCATTCGTACGAGCAGTACTTC
CASSPAGHHSYEQYF
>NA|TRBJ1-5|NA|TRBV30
TGTGCCTGGAGTTTTACAGGGTTAAGTCAGCCCCAGCATTTT
CAWSFTGLSQPQHF
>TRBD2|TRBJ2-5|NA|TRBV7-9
TGTGCCAGCAGCTTTGGACTAGCGGGAATGGAGACCCAGTACTTC
CASSFGLAGMETQYF
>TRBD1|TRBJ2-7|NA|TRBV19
TGTGCCAGTAGTAACAGGGGGACGGAATACGAGCAGTACTTC
CASSNRGTEYEQYF
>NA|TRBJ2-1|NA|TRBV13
TGTGCCAGCAGCGTTACCGACAGATCCTACAATGAGCAGTTCTTC
CASSVTDRSYNEQFF
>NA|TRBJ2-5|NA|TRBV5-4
TGTGCCAGCAGCTTGGCCGAGGCGTATGGAGAGACCCAGTACTTC
CASSLAEAYGETQYF
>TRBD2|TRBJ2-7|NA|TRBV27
TGTGCCAGCAGGACTAGCGGGAGGGACATCTCCTACGAGCAGTACTTC
CASRTSGRDISYEQYF
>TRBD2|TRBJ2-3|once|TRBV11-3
TGTGCCAGCAGCTTAGGAAGGCGGGAGGGCCGCACAGATACGCAGTATTTT
CASSLGRREGRTDTQYF
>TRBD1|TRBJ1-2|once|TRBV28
TGTGCCAGCAGATCAGACAGGGAGCATGGCTACACCTTC
CASRSDREHGYTF
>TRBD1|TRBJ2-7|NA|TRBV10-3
TGTGCCATCAGTGAAGATGGTGGACAGGGAGGTGGGCAGTACTTC
CAISEDGGQGGGQYF
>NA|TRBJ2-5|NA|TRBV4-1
TGCGCCAGCAGCCCCTACGGCGGAGAGACCCAGTACTTC
CASSPYGGETQYF
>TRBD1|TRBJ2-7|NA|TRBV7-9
TGTGCCAGCAGCTCCGAGACAGGGAAGGGCTACGAGCAGTACTTC
CASSSETGKGYEQYF
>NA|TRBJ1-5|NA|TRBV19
TGTGCCAGTAGTATTCCCAGGGACACCAAGGGGAATCAGCCCCAGCATTTT
CASSIPRDTKGNQPQHF
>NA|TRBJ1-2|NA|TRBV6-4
TGTGCCAGCAGGGACCCAGGGTATGGCTACACCTTC
CASRDPGYGYTF
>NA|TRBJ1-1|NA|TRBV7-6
TGTGCCAGCAGCTTAGCAGTGGACACAAACACTGAAGCTTTCTTT
CASSLAVDTNTEAFF
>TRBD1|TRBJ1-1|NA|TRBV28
TGTGCCAGCAGTTTTCGGACAGGGGACTATAGGGTGAAAGCTTTCTTT
CASSFRTGDYRVKAFF
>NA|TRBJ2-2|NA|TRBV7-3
TGTGCCAGCAGCTTTGCGCGAAACACCGGGGAGCTGTTTTTT
CASSFARNTGELFF
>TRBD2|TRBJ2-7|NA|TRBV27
TGTGCCAGCAGTTGGAGATCCGCGGGAGGAATATACGAGCAGTACTTC
CASSWRSAGGIYEQYF
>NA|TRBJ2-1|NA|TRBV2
TGTGCCAGCAGGCCCGAGGGCCGGGATGAGCAGTTCTTC
CASRPEGRDEQFF
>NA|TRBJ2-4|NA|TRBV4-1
TGCGCCAGCAGCCCTCTGCCGGGACTAGCCAAAAACATTCAGTACTTC
CASSPLPGLAKNIQYF